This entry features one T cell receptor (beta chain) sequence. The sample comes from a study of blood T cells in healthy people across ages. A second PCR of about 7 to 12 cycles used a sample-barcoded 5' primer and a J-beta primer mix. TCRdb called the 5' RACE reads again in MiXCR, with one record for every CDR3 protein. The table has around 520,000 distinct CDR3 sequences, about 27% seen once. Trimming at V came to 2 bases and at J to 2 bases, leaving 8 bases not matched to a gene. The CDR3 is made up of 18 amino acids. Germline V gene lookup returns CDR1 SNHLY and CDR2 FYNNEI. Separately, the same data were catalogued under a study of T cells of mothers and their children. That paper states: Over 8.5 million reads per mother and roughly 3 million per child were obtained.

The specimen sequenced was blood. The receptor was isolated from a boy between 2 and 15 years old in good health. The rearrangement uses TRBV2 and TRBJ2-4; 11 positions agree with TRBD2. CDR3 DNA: TGTGCCAGCAGTGAACGGGTTAGCGGGGGGGCGACCAAAAACATTCAGTACTTC. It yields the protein CASSERVSGGATKNIQYF.